This TCR beta chain was found in a study of T cells after yellow fever vaccination. Study-wide points: Most primary-vaccination clones reappeared after the booster (approximately 95% CD4, around 88% CD8).

TCRdb independently ran MiXCR on the 5' RACE reads; one entry per CDR3 protein. This sample has 230,000 or so distinct CDR3 sequences, with 3.6% found just once. This clonotype was counted ten times or more. Its antigen is not identified. This CDR3 is 13 amino acids long. From germline, CDR1 is SGDLS and CDR2 YYNGEE. Between the trimmed V and J ends, which lost 10 bases and 2 bases, there was a span of 13 bases. The TCR originated in a man aged 18 to 30 who received the YFV17D yellow fever vaccine. This sample comprised PBMCs, obtained 15 days after the yellow fever booster vaccination. The V call is TRBV9, the J call TRBJ2-1; unclear D gene. The CDR3 protein is CAPVPETYNEQFF. The CDR3 DNA reads TGTGCCCCTGTACCGGAGACCTACAATGAGCAGTTCTTC.